These T cell receptor beta chains were read from a single sample in a study of cytomegalovirus exposure and HLA in healthy donors. Assay: immunoSEQ multiplex PCR; the TCRdb copy retains only in-frame clones and omits some. The sample shows about 150,000 clones, 75% to 85% of them seen only once. Sequenced: PBMCs. The receptors derive from a man younger than 40 in good health and CMV-seropositive. The CDR3 runs from the conserved cysteine through the conserved F or W.

TRBV7-8,TRBJ1-2,CASSLKLRTDYGYTF
TRBV7-9,TRBJ1-2,CASSLTQGGLYGYTF
TRBV28,TRBJ1-2,CATFEQQGYGYTF
TRBV7-3,TRBJ2-1,CASSSPSGGGRNEQFF
TRBV14,TRBJ2-2,CASSHPGQARTGELFF
TRBV19,TRBJ1-5,CASSIQGADYQPQHF
TRBV27,TRBJ2-5,CASSRRTGGIETQYF
TRBV27,TRBJ2-7,CAVSTSGKYEQYF
TRBV19,TRBJ1-1,CATRTIQGAGTEAFF
TRBV30,TRBJ2-7,CAWSGDRGYYEQYF
TRBV30,TRBJ2-2,CAWKTAGTGELFF
TRBV6-6,TRBJ1-1,CASSTGGARTEAFF
TRBV7-2,TRBJ2-1,CASSYKGTGPNEQFF
TRBV7-9,TRBJ1-1,CASSHLQGTNTEAFF
TRBV7-3,TRBJ1-3,CAEIAGCSGNTIYF
TRBV7-8,TRBJ1-1,CASSSRGGVNTEAFF
TRBV2,TRBJ1-5,CASSAVGGTHQPQHF
TRBV28,TRBJ1-3,CAILGTSKGSIYF
TRBV7-3,TRBJ2-1,CASSIQGGNEQFF
TRBV18,TRBJ2-5,CASSPLRAAETQYF
TRBV19,TRBJ2-5,CAREQGGSQETQYF
TRBV5-4,TRBJ1-2,CASSPQTGVGYGYTF
TRBV10-3,TRBJ2-7,CAISERTGVGYEQYF
TRBV19,TRBJ2-1,CASTMQGAKGEQFF
TRBV6-5,TRBJ2-5,CASSYYPRTGRETQYF
TRBV6-5,TRBJ2-1,CASSLSPGFYNEQFF
TRBV29-1,TRBJ1-5,CSVTGTGSNQPQHF
TRBV7-2,TRBJ2-7,CASSLVGQSSYEQYF
TRBV4-3,TRBJ2-1,CASSQDRGSYNEQFF
TRBV15,TRBJ2-3,CATSIYRTSGGPTDTQYF
TRBV10-3,TRBJ2-7,CATHKDRSSYEQYF
TRBV18,TRBJ1-2,CASSTGGWNYGYTF
TRBV12-5,TRBJ1-1,CASGSALGQVTEAFF
TRBV27,TRBJ1-2,CASSLDRDGYGYTF
TRBV10-3,TRBJ2-7,CAIGRDREGEQYF
TRBV5-8,TRBJ1-1,CASTDGTGEAFF
TRBV6-1,TRBJ1-1,CASSGDRASTEAFF
TRBV5-1,TRBJ1-1,CASSLAYLRNTEAFF
TRBV7-2,TRBJ1-5,CASSLGGGQGRSNQPQHF
TRBV4-2,TRBJ2-2,CASSPPSGGTNTGELFF
TRBV5-4,TRBJ2-3,CASQRLAGGGTDTQYF
TRBV15,TRBJ2-7,CATSIGQGGLAYEQYF
TRBV2,TRBJ1-4,CASSPQGPNEKLFF
TRBV6-1,TRBJ2-5,CASSAREGLAGQETQYF
TRBV5-4,TRBJ2-3,CASSLDRGQGTDTQYF
TRBV2,TRBJ2-1,CASSRSRPLAGLHEQFF
TRBV10-3,TRBJ2-6,CAISPSGANVLTF
TRBV18,TRBJ1-5,CASSTLQDQPQHF
TRBV14,TRBJ1-1,CASSQTSWLNTEAFF
TRBV7-9,TRBJ1-1,CASSLRSTGNSGAFF
TRBV11-2,TRBJ2-7,CASSLVREQYF
TRBV7-9,TRBJ1-2,CASSPQILYGYTF
TRBV6-6,TRBJ2-1,CASSPRQKQFF
TRBV28,TRBJ1-2,CASRPPVVTGGDGYTF
TRBV5-1,TRBJ2-1,CASSLGLAGPSRNEQFF